A selection of T cell receptor beta chains follows, all from one sample in a study of CD8 T cells in Susac syndrome. TCRdb itself ran the immunoSEQ multiplex PCR reads through MiXCR, one entry per CDR3 protein. The sample includes 200,000 to 300,000 distinct CDR3 sequences, about 95% seen only once; the top ten take approximately 0.094%. The sequencing sample was made of CD4+ T cells from PBMCs. Receptor source: a human donor with Susac syndrome. Each CDR3 is given with its conserved first and last residue. A D gene is named only where the DNA matches it firmly. Expanded clones are given a class, and other clones once, few, many or no size at all.

TRBJ2-3	-	TRBD2	TRBV27	TGTGCCAGCAGTATACTAGCGGGAGGGCCAAATACGCAGTATTTT	CASSILAGGPNTQYF
TRBJ1-5	-	-	TRBV29-1	TGCAGCGTGGGGGGTCAGGGATCCAATCAGCCCCAGCATTTT	CSVGGQGSNQPQHF
TRBJ2-3	-	-	TRBV7-3	TGTGCCAGCAGCTTAAGCTCGGTCTCAGATACGCAGTATTTT	CASSLSSVSDTQYF
TRBJ1-2	-	-	TRBV9	TGTGCCAGCAGCGTAGTCGGGACGGACGGCTACACCTTC	CASSVVGTDGYTF
TRBJ2-1	-	TRBD2	TRBV9	TGTGCCAGCAGCATTTTGACTAGCGGGAGAGGCTCCTACAATGAGCAGTTCTTC	CASSILTSGRGSYNEQFF
TRBJ2-5	-	TRBD2	TRBV3-1	TGTGCCAGCAGCCAAGCGGGAGGGCCTGAGACCCAGTACTTC	CASSQAGGPETQYF
TRBJ1-5	-	-	TRBV2	TGTGCCAGCAGTGAGGTCAGCCTTAATCAGCCCCAGCATTTT	CASSEVSLNQPQHF
TRBJ1-1	-	-	TRBV7-3	TGTGCCAGCAGCTTAAGCGGGGTGATGAACACTGAAGCTTTCTTT	CASSLSGVMNTEAFF
TRBJ2-3	-	-	TRBV29-1	TGCAGCGTTGCCAGGGCAGTCGATACGCAGTATTTT	CSVARAVDTQYF
TRBJ1-1	once	-	TRBV20-1	TGCAGTGCTAGCTACCTGAACACTGAAGCTTTCTTT	CSASYLNTEAFF
TRBJ1-2	-	-	TRBV6-5	TGTGCCAGTAGGGTATCCGGCCGCTATGGCTACACCTTC	CASRVSGRYGYTF
TRBJ2-2	-	-	TRBV20-1	TGCAGTGCTAGGGCTCGGGACTCCCAAAACACCGGGGAGCTGTTTTTT	CSARARDSQNTGELFF
TRBJ2-2	-	-	TRBV18	TGTGCCAGCTCAACAGACAGTACGAACACCGGGGAGCTGTTTTTT	CASSTDSTNTGELFF
TRBJ2-7	-	-	TRBV21-1	TGTGCCAGCAGCTGCGCGGGACAGCCCTCCTACGAGCAGTACTTC	CASSCAGQPSYEQYF
TRBJ2-1	-	TRBD2	TRBV20-1	TGCAGTGCTCCTACAAGCGGGAGTAGTTCCAATGAGCAGTTCTTC	CSAPTSGSSSNEQFF
TRBJ2-3	once	-	TRBV9	TGTGCCAGCAGCGTAGATCCCACAGATACGCAGTATTTT	CASSVDPTDTQYF
TRBJ2-7	-	-	TRBV3-1	TGTGCCAGCAGCGAAGCGAGCGGTTCCTTCTACGAGCAGTACTTC	CASSEASGSFYEQYF
TRBJ1-2	-	-	TRBV27	TGTGCCAGCAGCCCGGGTACTCGGGAGGACTATGGCTACACCTTC	CASSPGTREDYGYTF
TRBJ2-1	-	-	TRBV7-9	TGTGCCAGCAGCTACGAAGGGAATGAGCAGTTCTTC	CASSYEGNEQFF
TRBJ1-4	-	-	TRBV19	TGTGCCAGTGTCTCTATGGGGGCGCGCGAAAAACTGTTTTTT	CASVSMGAREKLFF
TRBJ2-3	-	-	TRBV9	TGTGCCAGCAGCGCGCGTCTGGATACGCAGTATTTT	CASSARLDTQYF
TRBJ2-2	-	TRBD2	TRBV5-4	TGTGCCAGCAGCCCCCAGGGCGGGAGGGCCGGGGAGCTGTTTTTT	CASSPQGGRAGELFF
TRBJ2-4	-	TRBD2	TRBV3-1	TGTGCCAGCAGCCAAGACGGCGGGAGGGCCCCGAGGAGTATTCAGTACTTC	CASSQDGGRAPRSIQYF
TRBJ2-7	-	-	TRBV20-1	TGCAGTGCTAGACCCGGACTACTCACCTACGAGCAGTACTTC	CSARPGLLTYEQYF
TRBJ2-4	-	-	TRBV14	TGTGCCAGCAGCCCTGCTTTGTACCGACCCAAAAACATTCAGTACTTC	CASSPALYRPKNIQYF
TRBJ2-5	-	TRBD1	TRBV18	TGTGCCAGCTCACCACCGCCAGGGGGCGAGACCCAGTACTTC	CASSPPPGGETQYF
TRBJ1-1	-	-	TRBV29-1	TGCAGCGGCATGGGATATGAGTACACTGAAGCTTTCTTT	CSGMGYEYTEAFF
TRBJ2-1	-	TRBD2	TRBV5-5	TGTGCCAGCAGCTCCCATGCGGGAGGTCCGGACAATGAGCAGTTCTTC	CASSSHAGGPDNEQFF